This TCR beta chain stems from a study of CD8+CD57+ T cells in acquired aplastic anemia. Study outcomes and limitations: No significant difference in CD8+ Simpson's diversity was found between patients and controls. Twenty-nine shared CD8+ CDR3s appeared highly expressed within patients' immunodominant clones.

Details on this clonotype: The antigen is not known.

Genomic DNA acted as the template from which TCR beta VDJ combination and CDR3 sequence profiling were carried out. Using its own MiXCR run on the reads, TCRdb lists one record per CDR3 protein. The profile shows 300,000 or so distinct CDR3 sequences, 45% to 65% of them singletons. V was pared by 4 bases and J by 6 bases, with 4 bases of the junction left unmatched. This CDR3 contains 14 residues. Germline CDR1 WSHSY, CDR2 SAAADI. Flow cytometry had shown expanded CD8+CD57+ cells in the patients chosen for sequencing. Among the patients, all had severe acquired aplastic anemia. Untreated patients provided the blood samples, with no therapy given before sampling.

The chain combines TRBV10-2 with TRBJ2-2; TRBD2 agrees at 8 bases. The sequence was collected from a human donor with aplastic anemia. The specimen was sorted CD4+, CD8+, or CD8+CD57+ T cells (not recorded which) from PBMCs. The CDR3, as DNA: TGCGCCAGCAGTGGCTCTAGCGGGCCCGGGGAGCTGTTTTTT. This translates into CASSGSSGPGELFF.